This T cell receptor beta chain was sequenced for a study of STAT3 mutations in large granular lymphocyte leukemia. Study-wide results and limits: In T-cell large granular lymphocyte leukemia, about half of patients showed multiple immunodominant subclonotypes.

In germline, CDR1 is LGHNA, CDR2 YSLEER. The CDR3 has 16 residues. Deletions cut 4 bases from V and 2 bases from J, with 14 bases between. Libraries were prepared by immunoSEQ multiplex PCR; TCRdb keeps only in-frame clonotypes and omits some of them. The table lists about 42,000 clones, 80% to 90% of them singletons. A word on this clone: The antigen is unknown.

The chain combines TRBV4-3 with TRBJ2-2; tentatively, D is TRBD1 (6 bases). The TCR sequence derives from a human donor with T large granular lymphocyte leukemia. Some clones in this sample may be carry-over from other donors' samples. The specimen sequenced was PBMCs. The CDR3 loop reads CASSPRQEFNTGELFF. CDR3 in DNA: TGCGCCAGCAGCCCTCGACAGGAGTTTAACACCGGGGAGCTGTTTTTT.